This T cell receptor beta chain is from a study of regulatory T cells in long-lasting Graves disease. Notes on the study in general: Relative to newly diagnosed Graves' patients, persistent ones had lower TCR diversity.

This clonotype was recorded at least ten times. What it binds is unknown. The germline V and J ends were trimmed by 0 bases and 5 bases, with 19 bases remaining between them. Germline V gene sequence: CDR1 LNHNV, CDR2 YYDKDF (reference sequence). This CDR3 comprises 18 residues. Time point here: newly diagnosed GD, antithyroid drugs for less than 3 months. There was RNA extracted from PBMCs, and the TCR library was made from it. CDR3-region Arm-PCR and iRepertoire HTBI primers produced the TCR beta libraries. TCRdb used MiXCR to reprocess the multiplex PCR reads, holding one entry per CDR3 protein. The table records hundreds of thousands of distinct CDR3 sequences, 15% of them present only once. This sample was shared with a second study, whose subject was T cells in Graves' hyperthyroidism and ophthalmopathy. That paper notes: HTBI primers were employed in a first-round RT-PCR of the TCR CDR3.

The chain carries TRBV15 and TRBJ2-2, with D perhaps matching TRBD1 (7 bases). This specimen consisted of peripheral blood mononuclear cells (PBMCs), obtained at new diagnosis, from a patient treated with antithyroid drugs. This TCR was sampled from a woman aged 40 to 50 with Graves disease. CDR3 amino acids: CATSRDQGGALSTGELFF. The CDR3 nucleotides read TGTGCCACCAGCAGAGATCAGGGGGGCGCATTGAGTACCGGGGAGCTGTTTTTT. The whole variable domain, filled in from reference TRBV15 and TRBJ2-2, reads DAMVIQNPRYQVTQFGKPVTLSCSQTLNHNVMYWYQQKSSQAPKLLFHYYDKDFNNEADTPDNFQSRRPNTSFCFLDIRSPGLGDTAMYLCATSRDQGGALSTGELFFGEGSRLTVL.